This TCR beta chain was sequenced for a study of blood T cell repertoires in COVID-19. This CDR3 has 13 amino acids. The V gene lost 2 bases and the J gene lost 5 bases, with 9 bases spanning the gap. Assay: immunoSEQ multiplex PCR; the TCRdb copy retains only in-frame clones and omits some. The sample has over 85,000 clones; 85% to 90% are singletons. Sequencing was done on a sample of peripheral blood. The receptor was derived from a woman aged 70-85 years with acute or convalescent COVID-19. V gene TRBV12-3 or TRBV12-4 combines with J gene TRBJ1-1, with a tentative D call TRBD1 (6 bases). This CDR3 is CASSLQGFTEAFF. The CDR3 DNA is TGTGCCAGCAGTTTACAGGGGTTTACTGAAGCTTTCTTT.